These T cell receptor beta chains were read from a single sample in a study of blood T cell repertoires in COVID-19. Measured with immunoSEQ multiplex PCR; TCRdb has only the in-frame clones, and not every one. The sample has about 200,000 clones; around 83% are singletons. Sequenced sample: peripheral blood. These receptors were collected from a woman between 45 and 65 years old with acute or convalescent COVID-19. CDR3s include the opening cysteine and the closing phenylalanine or tryptophan. D genes are given only for firm matches. Clone size is stated in some rows and not others, as once, few, many or a class when expanded.

abundance: .
j_gene: TRBJ2-5
len: 20
v_gene: TRBV4-2
d_gene: TRBD2
CDR3aa: CASSQDQAVTSGTEGETQYF

abundance: .
j_gene: TRBJ2-1
len: 14
v_gene: TRBV27
d_gene: .
CDR3aa: CASSLAVSYNEQFF

abundance: .
j_gene: TRBJ2-5
len: 14
v_gene: TRBV2
d_gene: TRBD2
CDR3aa: CASSVLTGGETQYF

abundance: .
j_gene: TRBJ1-6
len: 14
v_gene: TRBV2
d_gene: TRBD1
CDR3aa: CASSQGARNSPLHF

abundance: .
j_gene: TRBJ1-6
len: 13
v_gene: TRBV5-1
d_gene: .
CDR3aa: CASRPGLNSPLHF

abundance: .
j_gene: TRBJ2-5
len: 15
v_gene: TRBV2
d_gene: TRBD2
CDR3aa: CASSDPQRGQETQYF

abundance: .
j_gene: TRBJ2-1
len: 15
v_gene: TRBV4-1
d_gene: .
CDR3aa: CASSPDRLNPNEQFF

abundance: .
j_gene: TRBJ2-7
len: 13
v_gene: TRBV6-5
d_gene: .
CDR3aa: CASSYKGEYEQYF

abundance: .
j_gene: TRBJ1-1
len: 15
v_gene: TRBV6-6
d_gene: TRBD1
CDR3aa: CASSPGQGEVSEAFF

abundance: .
j_gene: TRBJ1-1
len: 13
v_gene: TRBV5-1
d_gene: TRBD1
CDR3aa: CASSSRSGGEAFF

abundance: .
j_gene: TRBJ2-5
len: 13
v_gene: TRBV5-6
d_gene: .
CDR3aa: CASSLGTSGTQYF

abundance: .
j_gene: TRBJ1-2
len: 14
v_gene: TRBV27
d_gene: .
CDR3aa: CASTSSGGAYGYTF

abundance: .
j_gene: TRBJ1-3
len: 15
v_gene: TRBV13
d_gene: TRBD1
CDR3aa: CASSRGQGSGNTIYF

abundance: few
j_gene: TRBJ2-3
len: 14
v_gene: TRBV5-1
d_gene: .
CDR3aa: CASSLAGAVDTQYF

abundance: once
j_gene: TRBJ1-1
len: 14
v_gene: TRBV28
d_gene: .
CDR3aa: CASSSNGYNTEAFF

abundance: .
j_gene: TRBJ2-5
len: 13
v_gene: TRBV6-5
d_gene: .
CDR3aa: CASLQGASGVRYF

abundance: few
j_gene: TRBJ2-1
len: 19
v_gene: TRBV24-1
d_gene: TRBD2
CDR3aa: CATSDPLARREGSRNEQFF

abundance: .
j_gene: TRBJ1-4
len: 14
v_gene: TRBV19
d_gene: .
CDR3aa: CASSIKAGNEKLFF

abundance: .
j_gene: TRBJ1-5
len: 19
v_gene: TRBV6-6
d_gene: .
CDR3aa: CASSRDTETNPYSNQPQHF

abundance: .
j_gene: TRBJ2-1
len: 15
v_gene: TRBV28
d_gene: TRBD1
CDR3aa: CASTGRTGAYNEQFF

abundance: .
j_gene: TRBJ1-6
len: 13
v_gene: TRBV11-2
d_gene: .
CDR3aa: CASSLSRSKPLHF

abundance: .
j_gene: TRBJ1-2
len: 15
v_gene: TRBV10-3
d_gene: .
CDR3aa: CAISESLVLGAGYTF

abundance: .
j_gene: TRBJ1-4
len: 18
v_gene: TRBV5-1
d_gene: TRBD1
CDR3aa: CASAPGQGATGRDEKLFF

abundance: .
j_gene: TRBJ2-1
len: 17
v_gene: TRBV9
d_gene: TRBD2
CDR3aa: CASSVGGGRATYNEQFF

abundance: .
j_gene: TRBJ2-1
len: 18
v_gene: TRBV7-2
d_gene: TRBD2
CDR3aa: CASSLEDSGRRPYNEQFF

abundance: .
j_gene: TRBJ1-3
len: 14
v_gene: TRBV28
d_gene: .
CDR3aa: CASSFRLKGNTIYF

abundance: once
j_gene: TRBJ1-1
len: 13
v_gene: TRBV24-1
d_gene: .
CDR3aa: CATSHGGKAEAFF